This T cell receptor beta chain appears in the sequencing data of a study of cytomegalovirus exposure and HLA in healthy donors. The CDR3 length is 15 residues. Per germline, CDR1 PRHDT and CDR2 FYEKMQ (reference sequence). Vbeta (60) and Jbeta (13) primers were used in the PCR. Authors' processing steps: Later analysis identified tens of millions of unique TCR beta chains, approximately 11 million shared. The assay was immunoSEQ multiplex PCR, and TCRdb's table has in-frame clones only and misses some. V and J calls and clone size come straight from that table; D and trimming were deduced from the DNA. This sample lists fewer than 150,000 clones; its ten largest clones have 2% to 3%. Findings and limits, study-wide: When a later analysis was performed, an Asian-associated ancestry cluster reportedly had fewer N-insertions than the approximately 680-donor mean. The study listed 164 cytomegalovirus-associated TCR beta chains.

On this clone: Its specificity is not known.

The sequencing sample was made of PBMCs. The TCR originated in a man aged 40-55 years in good health and CMV-seronegative. V is TRBV13 and J is TRBJ2-5, with 8 bases aligning to TRBD1. The DNA end is a closer match to TRBJ2-7, so the J assignment may be wrong. The CDR3 DNA reads TGTGCCAGCAGCTCGAGAGGACAGGGAATCTACGAGCAGTACTTC. Amino acid sequence: CASSSRGQGIYEQYF.